The following is a T cell receptor beta chain sequence with its context. These data belong to a study of blood T cell repertoires in COVID-19. Original data processing: The assay estimated nucleated cells by amplifying reference gene primers. Sequencing was performed with immunoSEQ multiplex PCR; in TCRdb, only in-frame clones are kept and a portion is missing. V, J and clone size reflect that table, while D and trimming were determined from the DNA. The table shows some 45,000 clones, with roughly 80% occurring only once. The CDR3 runs to 18 residues. CDR1 and CDR2 from the germline V gene are SGHTA and FQGTGA. J lost 1 base, V lost 5 bases, and 11 bases had no gene match.

J is TRBJ1-5 and V is TRBV7-3, with TRBD1 matching 10 bases. The TCR originated in a man aged 65 to 85 with acute or convalescent COVID-19. The sequenced material came from peripheral blood. CDR3 region: CASSPRDRGRWSNQPQHF. In DNA form, the CDR3 reads TGTGCCAGCAGCCCCCGGGACAGGGGACGCTGGAGCAATCAGCCCCAGCATTTT. The full variable domain, its missing parts supplied by reference TRBV7-3 and TRBJ1-5, is GAGVSQTPSNKVTEKGKYVELRCDPISGHTALYWYRQSLGQGPEFLIYFQGTGAADDSGLPNDRFFAVRPEGSVSTLKIQRTERGDSAVYLCASSPRDRGRWSNQPQHFGDGTRLSIL.